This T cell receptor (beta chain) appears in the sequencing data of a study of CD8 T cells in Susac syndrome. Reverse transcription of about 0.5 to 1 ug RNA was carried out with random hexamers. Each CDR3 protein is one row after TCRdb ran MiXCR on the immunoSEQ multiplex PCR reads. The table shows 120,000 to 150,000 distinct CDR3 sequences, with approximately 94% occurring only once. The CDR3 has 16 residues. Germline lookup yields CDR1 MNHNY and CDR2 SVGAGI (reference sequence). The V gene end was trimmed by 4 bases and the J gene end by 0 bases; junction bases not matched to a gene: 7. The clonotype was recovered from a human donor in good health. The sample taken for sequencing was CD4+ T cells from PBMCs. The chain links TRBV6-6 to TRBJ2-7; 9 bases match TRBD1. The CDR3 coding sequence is TGTGCCAGCAGTTTAGGGGGGACAGGGAGCTCCTACGAGCAGTACTTC. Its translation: CASSLGGTGSSYEQYF.